This T cell receptor (beta chain) comes out of a study of blood T cell repertoires in COVID-19. Study-level background: The samples span acute and convalescent COVID-19 from the United States, Italy and Spain. In each case, the material was cDNA or gDNA derived from T cells, B-cell-depleted T cells, or PBMCs.

Original processing notes: Reference gene primer amplification gave nucleated cell count estimates. Measured with immunoSEQ multiplex PCR; TCRdb has only the in-frame clones, and not every one. V and J calls and clone size are copied from that table; D and trimming were computed from the DNA. The table lists around 95,000 clones, about 90% of them singletons. The germline V gene encodes CDR1 MNHEY and CDR2 SVGAGI. V lost 7 bases, J lost 9 bases, and 10 bases stayed unmatched. This CDR3 region has 14 residues. This rearrangement joins TRBV6-5 to TRBJ2-1; 9 positions agree with TRBD1. The source of this sequence is a man aged 30 to 45 in a cohort sampled during active COVID-19. Sequenced material: peripheral blood. The CDR3: CASIKGQGQGEQFF. CDR3 sequence (DNA): TGTGCCAGCATTAAGGGGCAGGGACAGGGTGAGCAGTTCTTC.